The entry that follows covers one T cell receptor beta chain sequence. Its antigen remains undetermined. No quality values exist for individual bases; no much larger clone is one base distant. The sample originates from a study of control samples from healthy donors and cancer patients (dated by TCRdb to the early 2020s). Library preparation was by the immunoSEQ multiplex PCR assay. TCRdb re-hosts the immuneACCESS table, in-frame sequences only. Its copies lack some clones; in the studies checked, an unresolved V gene accounts for under half of them, and the cause for the rest is not known. The table for this sample lists roughly 100,000 clones; more than 85% of them were counted only once. Of the sample, 15% to 20% falls within the top ten clones. For CDR1 and CDR2, the germline V gene lists SGHRS and YFSETQ. At the junction V is shortened by 0 bases and J by 4 bases, with 10 bases in between. The CDR3 has 14 amino acids, counting the end cysteine and phenylalanine. Left in the record is the CDR3 DNA by itself, 42 bases read in frame from the first base.

Sequenced: PBMCs. The receptor comes from a man aged 60 to 69 with lung cancer. The receptor chain draws on TRBV5-1 and TRBJ2-5; tentative D gene TRBD1, with 6 bases matching. The sequenced DNA is TGCGCCAGCAGCTTGGATCCAGGGGTAGAGACCCAGTACTTC. Its protein is CASSLDPGVETQYF.